This T cell receptor (beta chain) was sequenced during a study of blood T cell repertoires in COVID-19. Study overall: Some COVID-19 samples were acute and others convalescent; all came from the United States, Italy and Spain. Sample material is recorded as cDNA or gDNA derived from T cells, B-cell-depleted T cells, or PBMCs.

Under the authors' procedure: Amplified reference gene primers provided the basis for estimating nucleated cell counts. TCRdb's table, derived via immunoSEQ multiplex PCR, lists solely in-frame clones and lacks some. The V and J calls and clone size were taken over from that table, and D and trimming were inferred from the DNA. The sample includes approximately 150,000 clones, 87% of them seen just once. What was sequenced was peripheral blood. The source of this sequence is a woman in her sixties with active or convalescent COVID-19.

The CDR3 coding sequence is TGCAGTGCTAGTGGGACAGGGAGGTCCGAGCAGTACTTC. It yields the protein CSASGTGRSEQYF. This chain links TRBV20-1 with TRBJ2-7; 9 bases match TRBD1. Germline CDR1 is DFQATT and CDR2 is SNEGSKA (reference sequence). This CDR3 has 13 amino acids. The V and J ends lost 3 bases and 6 bases, in that order; junction bases with no gene match: 6.